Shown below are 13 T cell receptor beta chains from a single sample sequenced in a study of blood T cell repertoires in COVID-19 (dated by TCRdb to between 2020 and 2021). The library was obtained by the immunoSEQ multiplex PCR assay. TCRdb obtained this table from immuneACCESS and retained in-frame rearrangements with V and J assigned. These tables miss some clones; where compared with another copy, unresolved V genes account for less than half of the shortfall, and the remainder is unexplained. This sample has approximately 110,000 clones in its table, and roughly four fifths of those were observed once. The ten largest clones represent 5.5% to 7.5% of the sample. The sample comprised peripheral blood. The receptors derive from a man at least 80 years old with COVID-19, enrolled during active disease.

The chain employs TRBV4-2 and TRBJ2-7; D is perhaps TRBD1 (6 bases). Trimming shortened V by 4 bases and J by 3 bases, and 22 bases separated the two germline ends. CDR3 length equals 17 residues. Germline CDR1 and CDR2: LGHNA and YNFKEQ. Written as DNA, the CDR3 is TGTGCCAGCAGCCCTCAACCCGGAACAGGGACATTCTACGAGCAGTACTTC. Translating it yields CASSPQPGTGTFYEQYF.

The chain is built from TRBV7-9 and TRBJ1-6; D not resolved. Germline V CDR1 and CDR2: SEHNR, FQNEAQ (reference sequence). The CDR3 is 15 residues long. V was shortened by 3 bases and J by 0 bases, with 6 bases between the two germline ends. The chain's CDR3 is CASSFMSSYNSPLHF. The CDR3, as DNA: TGTGCCAGCAGCTTTATGAGCTCCTATAATTCACCCCTCCACTTT.

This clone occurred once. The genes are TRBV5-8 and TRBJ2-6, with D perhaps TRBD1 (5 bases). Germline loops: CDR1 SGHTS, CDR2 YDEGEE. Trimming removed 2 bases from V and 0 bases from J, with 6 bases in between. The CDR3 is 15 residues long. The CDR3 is CASSLRGSGANVLTF. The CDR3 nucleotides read TGTGCCAGCAGCTTAAGGGGCTCTGGGGCCAACGTCCTGACTTTC.

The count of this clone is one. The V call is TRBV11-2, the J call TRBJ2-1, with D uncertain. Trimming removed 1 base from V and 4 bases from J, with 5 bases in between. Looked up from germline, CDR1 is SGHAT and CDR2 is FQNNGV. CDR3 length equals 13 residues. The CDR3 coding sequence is TGTGCCAGCAGCTTAGGCGAATACAATGAGCAGTTCTTC. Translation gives CASSLGEYNEQFF.

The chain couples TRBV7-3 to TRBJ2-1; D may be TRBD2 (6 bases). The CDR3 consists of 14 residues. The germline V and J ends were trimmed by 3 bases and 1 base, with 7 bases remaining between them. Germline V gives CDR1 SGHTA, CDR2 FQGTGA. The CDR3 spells CASSLAGSYNEQFF. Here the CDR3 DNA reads TGTGCCAGCAGCTTGGCGGGATCCTACAATGAGCAGTTCTTC.

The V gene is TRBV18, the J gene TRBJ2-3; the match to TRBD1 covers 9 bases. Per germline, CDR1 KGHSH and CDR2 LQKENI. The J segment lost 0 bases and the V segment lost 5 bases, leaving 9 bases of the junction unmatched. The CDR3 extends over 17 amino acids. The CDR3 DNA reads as TGTGCCAGCTCAGGTAGCAACGGACAGGGGAGCACAGATACGCAGTATTTT. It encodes CASSGSNGQGSTDTQYF.

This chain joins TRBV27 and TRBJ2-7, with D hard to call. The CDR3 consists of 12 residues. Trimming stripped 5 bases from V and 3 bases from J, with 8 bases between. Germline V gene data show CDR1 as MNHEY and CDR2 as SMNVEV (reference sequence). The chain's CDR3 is CASSPTVYEQYF. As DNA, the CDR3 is TGTGCCAGCAGTCCTACAGTCTACGAGCAGTACTTC.

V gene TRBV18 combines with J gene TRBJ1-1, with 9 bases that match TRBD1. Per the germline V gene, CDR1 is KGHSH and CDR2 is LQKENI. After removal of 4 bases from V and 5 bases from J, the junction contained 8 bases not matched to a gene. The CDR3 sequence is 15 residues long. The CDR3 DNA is TGTGCCAGCTCACGAAGGACAGGGGAAGAGACTGAAGCTTTCTTT. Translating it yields CASSRRTGEETEAFF.

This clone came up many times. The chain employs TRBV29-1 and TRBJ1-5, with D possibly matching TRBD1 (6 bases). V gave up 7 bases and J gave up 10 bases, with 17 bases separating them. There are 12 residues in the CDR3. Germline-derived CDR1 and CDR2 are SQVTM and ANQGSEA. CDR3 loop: CSGRAGEGPQHF. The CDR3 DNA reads TGCAGCGGCCGCGCAGGGGAAGGTCCCCAGCATTTT.

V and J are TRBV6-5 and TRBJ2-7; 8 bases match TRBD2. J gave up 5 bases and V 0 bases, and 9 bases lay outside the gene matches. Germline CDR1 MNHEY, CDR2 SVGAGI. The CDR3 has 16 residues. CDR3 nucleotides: TGTGCCAGCAGTTACTCGGTGGGTCGGGAGGGCAACGAGCAGTACTTC. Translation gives CASSYSVGREGNEQYF.

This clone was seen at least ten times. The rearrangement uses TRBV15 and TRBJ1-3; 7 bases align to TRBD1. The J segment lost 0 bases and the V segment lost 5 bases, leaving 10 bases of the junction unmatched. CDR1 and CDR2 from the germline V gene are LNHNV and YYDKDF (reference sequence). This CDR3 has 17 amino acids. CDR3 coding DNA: TGTGCCACCAGCCGAGGGATCCGGGACAGCTCTGGAAACACCATATATTTT. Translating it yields CATSRGIRDSSGNTIYF. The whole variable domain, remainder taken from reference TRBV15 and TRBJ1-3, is DAMVIQNPRYQVTQFGKPVTLSCSQTLNHNVMYWYQQKSSQAPKLLFHYYDKDFNNEADTPDNFQSRRPNTSFCFLDIRSPGLGDTAMYLCATSRGIRDSSGNTIYFGEGSWLTVV.

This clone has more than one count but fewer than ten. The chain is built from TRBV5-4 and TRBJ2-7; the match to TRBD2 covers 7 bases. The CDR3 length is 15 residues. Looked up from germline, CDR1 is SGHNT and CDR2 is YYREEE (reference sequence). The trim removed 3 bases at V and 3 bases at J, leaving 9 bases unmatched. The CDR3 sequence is CASSWQGGAYYEQYF. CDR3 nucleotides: TGTGCCAGCAGCTGGCAGGGAGGGGCGTACTACGAGCAGTACTTC.

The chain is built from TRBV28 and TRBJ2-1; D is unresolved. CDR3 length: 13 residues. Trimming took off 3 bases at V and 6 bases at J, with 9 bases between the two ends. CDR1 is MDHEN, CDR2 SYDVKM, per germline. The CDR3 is CASSFAPSNEQFF. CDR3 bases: TGTGCCAGCAGTTTTGCTCCTAGCAATGAGCAGTTCTTC.